This T cell receptor (beta chain) derives from a study of T cells expressing NK-cell markers. TCRdb reprocessed the 5' RACE reads, keeping one entry per CDR3 protein, no DNA. The sample table sets out approximately 460,000 distinct CDR3 sequences. CDR3 length: 16 residues. V usage is TRBV12-3 or TRBV12-4 and J usage is TRBJ2-3. This clonotype originated in a woman between 18 and 69 years old in good health. The specimen sequenced was blood T cells: a sorted CD56 or NKG2C T cell subset, CD4+ or CD8+ T cells, or bulk PBMC T cells (not recorded which). CDR3 in amino acids: CASSYGTAASTDTQYF.